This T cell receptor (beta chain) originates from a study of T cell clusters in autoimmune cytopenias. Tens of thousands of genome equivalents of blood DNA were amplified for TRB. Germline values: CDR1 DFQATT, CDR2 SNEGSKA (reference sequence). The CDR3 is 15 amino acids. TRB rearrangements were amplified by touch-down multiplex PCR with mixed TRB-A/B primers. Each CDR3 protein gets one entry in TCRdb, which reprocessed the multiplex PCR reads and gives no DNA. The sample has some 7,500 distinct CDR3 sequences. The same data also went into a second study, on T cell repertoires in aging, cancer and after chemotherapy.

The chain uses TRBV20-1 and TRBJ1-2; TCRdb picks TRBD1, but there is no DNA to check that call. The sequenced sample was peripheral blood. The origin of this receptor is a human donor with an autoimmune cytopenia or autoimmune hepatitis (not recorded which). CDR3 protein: CSASSEAGERYGYTF.